This TCR beta chain is from a study of T cells in Graves' hyperthyroidism and ophthalmopathy. Study-level information: It was at initial diagnosis, before any treatment, that peripheral blood was collected.

There were TCR beta CDR3 regions amplified from RNA transcripts. First-round RT-PCR with HTBI primers amplified the TCR CDR3 region. Each CDR3 protein is one row after TCRdb ran MiXCR on the multiplex PCR reads. Of about 160,000 distinct CDR3 sequences in the sample, 9.4% were seen once. This clonotype appeared many times. This CDR3 region has 15 residues. Germline values: CDR1 MNHEY, CDR2 SVGEGT. The ends were cut back, 5 bases at V and 2 bases at J, with 13 bases in the middle. This TCR derives from a young woman with Graves' hyperthyroidism that later progressed to Graves' ophthalmopathy. This chain links TRBV6-2 or TRBV6-3 with TRBJ2-1; D may be TRBD2 (5 bases). Sample: blood. CDR3 region: CASSEDGGPYNEQFF. The CDR3 bases are TGTGCCAGCAGTGAGGACGGAGGACCCTACAATGAGCAGTTCTTC.